One sample yielded the 11 T cell receptor beta chains listed below, sequenced in a study of T-cell reconstitution after alpha-beta-depleted transplantation in children. Unique molecular identifiers were built into the TCRbeta library. One entry per CDR3 protein results from TCRdb running MiXCR on the PCR reads. The table shows hundreds of thousands of distinct CDR3 sequences, with roughly 14% occurring only once. The sequences come from PBMCs, collected before TCRalphabeta/CD19-depleted stem cell transplant. All receptors come from a girl aged 2-10 years with congenital amegakaryocytic thrombocytopenia, due to receive a stem cell transplant.

This clonotype has a count of ten or more. The chain employs TRBV5-6 and TRBJ2-7; 9 nucleotides agree with TRBD2. CDR3 length equals 16 residues. Per the germline V gene, CDR1 is SGHDT and CDR2 is YYEEEE. Trimming took 1 base from V and 2 from J; bases not matched to a gene: 7. DNA for the CDR3: TGTGCCAGCAGCTTGAGGACTAGCGTACGGACCTACGAGCAGTACTTC. Translating gives CASSLRTSVRTYEQYF. Full variable domain (rest looked up from reference TRBV5-6 and TRBJ2-7): DAGVTQSPTHLIKTRGQQVTLRCSPKSGHDTVSWYQQALGQGPQFIFQYYEEEERQRGNFPDRFSGHQFPNYSSELNVNALLLGDSALYLCASSLRTSVRTYEQYFGPGTRLTVT.

In its sample, this clonotype was seen a few times. The chain recombines TRBV20-1 with TRBJ2-7, with D tentatively TRBD2 (6 bases). This CDR3 contains 14 residues. V was shortened by 0 bases and J by 7 bases, with 16 bases between the two germline ends. The germline gives CDR1 DFQATT, CDR2 SNEGSKA (reference sequence). The CDR3 sequence is CSARDRSPGREQYF. DNA of the CDR3: TGCAGTGCTAGAGATAGGTCGCCGGGGAGGGAGCAGTACTTC.

This clonotype was found a few times. V and J are TRBV4-1 and TRBJ1-1; the D is unclear. The CDR3 sequence is 15 residues long. Germline V gives CDR1 MGHRA, CDR2 YSYEKL. V was shortened by 0 bases and J by 0 bases, with 8 bases between the two germline ends. CDR3 in DNA: TGCGCCAGCAGCCAAGATCGGAACCTGAACACTGAAGCTTTCTTT. This encodes CASSQDRNLNTEAFF.

This rearrangement joins TRBV5-1 to TRBJ1-4; tentatively, D is TRBD1 (6 bases). Trimming removed 5 bases from V and 7 bases from J, with 12 bases in between. This CDR3 has 13 amino acids. In germline, CDR1 is SGHRS, CDR2 YFSETQ. This CDR3 reads CASRPRTVEKLFF. CDR3 nucleotide sequence: TGCGCCAGCAGACCTCGGACAGTTGAAAAACTGTTTTTT. Using reference TRBV5-1 and TRBJ1-4 for the parts outside the CDR3, the full variable domain is KAGVTQTPRYLIKTRGQQVTLSCSPISGHRSVSWYQQTPGQGLQFLFEYFSETQRNKGNFPGRFSGRQFSNSRSEMNVSTLELGDSALYLCASRPRTVEKLFFGSGTQLSVL.

This clonotype was counted at least ten times. The chain links TRBV20-1 to TRBJ2-5, with 15 bases fitting TRBD2. Looked up from germline, CDR1 is DFQATT and CDR2 is SNEGSKA (reference sequence). The length of the CDR3 is 15 residues. Trimming at V came to 4 bases and at J to 5 bases, leaving 5 bases not matched to a gene. CDR3 region: CSAKLGTSGRETQYF. Here the CDR3 DNA reads TGCAGTGCTAAACTAGGGACTAGCGGGAGGGAGACCCAGTACTTC.

As for this clonotype: The junction shows a germline mismatch at one end, possibly a read error. The rearrangement uses TRBV5-6 and TRBJ2-7; 15 bases are a match to TRBD2. Germline loops: CDR1 SGHDT, CDR2 YYEEEE. The CDR3 has 15 amino acids. The CDR3 here is CASSYGLAGGTEQSF. Here the CDR3 DNA reads TGTGCCAGCAGCTATGGACTAGCGGGAGGGACCGAGCAGTCCTTC.

On this clonotype itself: At one of its ends the junction is not consistent with the germline gene, which may arise from a read error. The V call is TRBV20-1, the J call TRBJ2-4; 8 bases are shared with TRBD1. CDR3 size: 12 residues. Germline values: CDR1 DFQATT, CDR2 SNEGSKA (reference sequence). The chain's CDR3 is CSASGQGNFQYF. The CDR3 DNA reads as TGCAGTGCTAGCGGACAGGGAAACTTTCAGTACTTC.

The chain joins TRBV27 to TRBJ1-1; 7 positions agree with TRBD1. The V segment lost 6 bases and the J segment 6 bases; nucleotides outside the gene matches: 13. The length of the CDR3 is 15 residues. Looked up from germline, CDR1 is MNHEY and CDR2 is SMNVEV (reference sequence). The CDR3: CASSSLGQEASEAFF. In nucleotides, the CDR3 is TGTGCCAGCAGCTCCCTCGGACAGGAAGCCTCTGAAGCTTTCTTT.

A word on this clonotype: Sequence at one end of the junction differs from germline and may be a read error. The chain carries TRBV20-1 and TRBJ1-1; D is uncertain. The CDR3 totals 11 residues. The V gene's germline CDR1 is DFQATT and CDR2 SNEGSKA (reference sequence). CDR3 loop: CSAKLNTQAFF. CDR3 coding DNA: TGCAGTGCTAAGCTGAACACTCAAGCTTTCTTT.

Many counts were recorded for this clonotype. V usage is TRBV5-1 and J usage is TRBJ2-5; D gene ambiguous. V was pared by 0 bases and J by 3 bases, with 6 bases between. The CDR3 spans 13 residues. The germline V gene encodes CDR1 SGHRS and CDR2 YFSETQ. CDR3 bases: TGCGCCAGCAGCTTGGGGGTTGAAGAGACCCAGTACTTC. It yields the protein CASSLGVEETQYF. Full variable domain (rest looked up from reference TRBV5-1 and TRBJ2-5): KAGVTQTPRYLIKTRGQQVTLSCSPISGHRSVSWYQQTPGQGLQFLFEYFSETQRNKGNFPGRFSGRQFSNSRSEMNVSTLELGDSALYLCASSLGVEETQYFGPGTRLLVL.

This clonotype was observed at least ten times. The gene calls are TRBV5-1 and TRBJ2-2; D is unresolved. Germline-derived CDR1 and CDR2 are SGHRS and YFSETQ. The CDR3 sequence is 12 residues long. With 4 bases removed from V and 8 bases from J, the gap between germline ends came to 9 bases. CDR3 bases: TGCGCCAGCAGCCCGCACGTGGGGGAGCTGTTTTTT. It translates to CASSPHVGELFF. The full variable domain, in which reference TRBV5-1 and TRBJ2-2 provide the parts outside the CDR3, is KAGVTQTPRYLIKTRGQQVTLSCSPISGHRSVSWYQQTPGQGLQFLFEYFSETQRNKGNFPGRFSGRQFSNSRSEMNVSTLELGDSALYLCASSPHVGELFFGEGSRLTVL.